This T cell receptor (beta chain) was recorded in a study of T cell responses to AZD1222 COVID-19 vaccine. Clones were sequenced by immunoSEQ multiplex PCR, and TCRdb holds only the in-frame ones, with some missing. The sample yields approximately 140,000 clones, 85% to 95% seen once. The CDR3 spans 14 residues. V lost 8 bases, J lost 3 bases, and 9 bases stayed unmatched. Per the germline V gene, CDR1 is SEHNR and CDR2 is FQNEAQ (reference sequence). Details on this clone: Its antigen remains unknown.

General study points: Unmutated variant regions reportedly attract nearly half of all spike-specific TCRs.

V gene TRBV7-9 combines with J gene TRBJ1-1; TRBD1 matches 7 bases. The sequence came from an adult in good health. The sequencing here drew on peripheral blood, taken on day 0 of MenACWY control vaccination. The CDR3 protein is CASGGQWFDTEAFF. Here the CDR3 DNA reads TGTGCCAGCGGGGGACAGTGGTTTGACACTGAAGCTTTCTTT. Complete variable domain (other parts from reference TRBV7-9 and TRBJ1-1): DTGVSQNPRHKITKRGQNVTFRCDPISEHNRLYWYRQTLGQGPEFLTYFQNEAQLEKSRLLSDRFSAERPKGSFSTLEIQRTEQGDSAMYLCASGGQWFDTEAFFGQGTRLTVV.